These T cell receptor beta chains were read from a single sample in a study of Graves' ophthalmopathy and Graves' hyperthyroidism. TCRdb re-derived calls from the multiplex PCR reads in MiXCR, one entry per CDR3 protein. The sample lists hundreds of thousands of distinct CDR3 sequences, around 50% occurring once. Input material: peripheral blood. Source of these receptors: an adult man with Graves' ophthalmopathy. CDR3s include the opening cysteine and the closing phenylalanine or tryptophan. Each record gives: D gene, V gene, CDR3 protein. A D gene is named only where the DNA matches it firmly.

>TRBD1|TRBV29-1
CSVEDPGQIYEQYF
>-|TRBV7-3
CASSVDSARNSPLHF
>-|TRBV12-3/TRBV12-4
CASSRTNVNTRELFF
>-|TRBV10-1
CASSKESGYGYTF
>-|TRBV7-2
CASSSGGQSNEQYF
>TRBD1|TRBV10-2
CASSRTGSGEQYF
>-|TRBV7-2
CASSLHRAQETQYF
>TRBD1|TRBV15
CATSRGGTGGFGYTF
>TRBD2|TRBV29-1
CSASSGRVQETQYF
>TRBD1|TRBV14
CASSRTGEDGTDTQYF
>-|TRBV29-1
CASRTGTRAYEQYF
>-|TRBV7-2
CASSAQWGTSEKLFF
>-|TRBV5-8
CASTGGRNYGANVLTF
>TRBD1|TRBV7-2
CASSYDREGEQFF
>-|TRBV7-2
CASSLNRGRTEAFF
>-|TRBV7-9
CASSIDQAFF
>-|TRBV7-3
CASSSYTEGKTQYF
>-|TRBV7-8
CASTPRADKETQYF